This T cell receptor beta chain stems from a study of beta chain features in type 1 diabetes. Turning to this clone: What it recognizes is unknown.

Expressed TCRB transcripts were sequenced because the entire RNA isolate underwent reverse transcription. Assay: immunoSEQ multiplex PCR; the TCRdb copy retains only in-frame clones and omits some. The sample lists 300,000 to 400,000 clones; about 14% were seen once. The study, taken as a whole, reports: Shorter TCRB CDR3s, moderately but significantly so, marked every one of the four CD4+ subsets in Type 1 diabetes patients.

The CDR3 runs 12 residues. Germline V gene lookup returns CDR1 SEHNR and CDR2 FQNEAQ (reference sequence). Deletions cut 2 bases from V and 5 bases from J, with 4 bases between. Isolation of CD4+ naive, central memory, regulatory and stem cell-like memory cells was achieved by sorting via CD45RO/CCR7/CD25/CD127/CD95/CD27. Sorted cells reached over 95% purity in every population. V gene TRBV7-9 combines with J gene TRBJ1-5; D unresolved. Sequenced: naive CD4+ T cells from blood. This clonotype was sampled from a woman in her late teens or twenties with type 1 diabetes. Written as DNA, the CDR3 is TGTGCCAGCAGCTTACCGGATCAGCCCCAGCATTTT. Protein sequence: CASSLPDQPQHF.